Listed below are T cell receptor beta chains from one sample, sequenced in a study of OX40 agonist ivuxolimab in advanced cancers. Method: immunoSEQ multiplex PCR; TCRdb's copy keeps in-frame clones and lacks some. In the table there are under 85,000 clones, 91% of which are singletons. The material sequenced was CD4+ or CD8+ T cells sorted from blood, taken in a trial of the OX40 agonist ivuxolimab. These receptor sequences come from an adult with an advanced solid tumor such as melanoma, head and neck, liver or kidney cancer. Each CDR3 is given with its conserved first and last residue. The order of the fields is CDR3 length, V gene, J gene, D gene, CDR3 protein. D genes are given only for firm matches.

12	TRBV6-1	TRBJ2-3	.	CASSAITDTQYF
16	TRBV5-5	TRBJ1-4	.	CASSLAGIATNEKLFF
13	TRBV6-4	TRBJ1-1	.	CASSEGVNTEAFF
13	TRBV2	TRBJ2-7	TRBD1	CASGRDRGQEQYF
13	TRBV9	TRBJ1-2	.	CASSVSQQGGYTF
19	TRBV18	TRBJ2-5	TRBD2	CASSPTLSAGTSGKETQYF
14	TRBV19	TRBJ2-6	.	CASRVRAGANVLTF
17	TRBV27	TRBJ2-1	TRBD1	CASSFRRQGPIYNEQFF
13	TRBV5-4	TRBJ2-7	.	CASSLDRLHEQYF
16	TRBV2	TRBJ2-1	TRBD1	CASSPVRTGKLNEQFF
18	TRBV18	TRBJ1-1	TRBD1	CASSPVGTGGAGNTEAFF
15	TRBV4-2	TRBJ2-2	.	CASSSRGFVTGELFF
18	TRBV7-7	TRBJ2-5	TRBD1	CASSPNDRPGQGEETQYF
15	TRBV19	TRBJ1-5	.	CASSTRDRRGQPQHF
15	TRBV7-8	TRBJ1-5	.	CASSLDGQPGQPQHF
15	TRBV19	TRBJ2-1	TRBD2	CASGASGISYNEQFF
18	TRBV18	TRBJ2-2	TRBD1	CASSSLGGRGLETGELFF
19	TRBV7-3	TRBJ2-6	.	CASSSPRGERVSGANVLTF
15	TRBV30	TRBJ2-2	TRBD2	CAWSRAGVLSGELFF
14	TRBV2	TRBJ2-1	TRBD2	CASSELAGVNEQFF
15	TRBV6-1	TRBJ1-5	.	CASSFQRSSNQPQHF
13	TRBV6-5	TRBJ1-2	.	CAGSTDRLYGYTF
19	TRBV7-9	TRBJ2-2	TRBD1	CASSLTRPPEGQYTGELFF
16	TRBV13	TRBJ1-1	TRBD1	CASSFTLVTGATEAFF
13	TRBV30	TRBJ1-4	.	CAWARDPPEELFF
16	TRBV7-2	TRBJ2-2	.	CASSPRQGRTPGELFF
15	TRBV28	TRBJ1-5	.	CASRTSRISNQPQHF
15	TRBV18	TRBJ2-7	TRBD1	CASSPGTGAPYEQYF
16	TRBV27	TRBJ1-3	.	CASIEGVPGPLNTIYF
16	TRBV19	TRBJ2-1	TRBD2	CASSTQLAGGYNEQFF
13	TRBV19	TRBJ2-2	.	CASTVPRTGELFF
15	TRBV19	TRBJ2-3	TRBD1	CASSAGQGALSTQYF
16	TRBV10-3	TRBJ1-1	.	CAISEISTKITTEAFF
14	TRBV7-8	TRBJ1-5	.	CASSAVGGRQPQHF
14	TRBV5-1	TRBJ1-1	TRBD1	CASSVQGATAEAFF
16	TRBV6-1	TRBJ2-1	TRBD2	CASSEDGTSAVGEQFF
13	TRBV30	TRBJ1-1	.	CAWSPGLNTEAFF
13	TRBV28	TRBJ1-5	.	CASSLKRDQPQHF
13	TRBV4-2	TRBJ1-2	.	CASSQDRVGGYTF
16	TRBV2	TRBJ1-1	TRBD1	CASSQSGTGVNTEAFF
14	TRBV6-6	TRBJ2-7	.	CASTPRISPYEQYF
15	TRBV11-3	TRBJ2-1	TRBD1	CASSYLGTGENEQFF
13	TRBV28	.	TRBD2	CASGTSASYEQYF
16	TRBV5-1	TRBJ2-2	TRBD2	CASQATGRRGTGELFF
14	TRBV10-1	TRBJ2-7	.	CASSESSGREEQYF
15	TRBV11-2	TRBJ2-3	TRBD2	CASSFSGKDTDTQYF
15	TRBV11-1	TRBJ2-5	.	CASSLEAGEAETQYF
15	TRBV28	TRBJ1-1	.	CASSFWNPMNTEAFF
13	TRBV6-6	TRBJ1-1	TRBD1	CASSKPQGNEAFF
14	TRBV19	TRBJ1-1	.	CASSISHTNTEAFF